A selection of T cell receptor beta chains follows, all from one sample in a study of T cells in localized non-small cell lung cancer. Repertoires were generated with immunoSEQ multiplex PCR, while TCRdb's copy carries only in-frame clones and drops some. The repertoire holds roughly 58,000 clones, with 75% to 85% as singletons. The specimen comprised PBMCs, sampled before any cancer treatment. These receptors all stem from a man aged 40 to 70 with stage II lung adenocarcinoma. Each CDR3 is given without its conserved first and last residue.

v_call: TRBV5-1
cdr3_aa: ASSEEGQGIPGELF

v_call: TRBV20-1
cdr3_aa: SAKEGGGYT

v_call: TRBV5-6
cdr3_aa: ASSFGQGGTGELF

v_call: TRBV28
cdr3_aa: ASSLNGVGTYEQY

v_call: TRBV5-5
cdr3_aa: ASSPDRNSGNTIY

v_call: TRBV6-1
cdr3_aa: ASRLQGDTEAF

v_call: TRBV21-1
cdr3_aa: ASSKEGDTQY

v_call: TRBV9
cdr3_aa: ASSARGQGVNTEAF

v_call: TRBV5-8
cdr3_aa: ASSVVVDSYEQY

v_call: TRBV10-1
cdr3_aa: ASSEGSENIQY

v_call: TRBV28
cdr3_aa: ASSPTSLAYEQY

v_call: TRBV30
cdr3_aa: AWSVRLRLADNEQF

v_call: TRBV5-6
cdr3_aa: ASSRGLTGSYEQY

v_call: TRBV4-1
cdr3_aa: ASSPLLKDSEQY

v_call: TRBV7-7
cdr3_aa: ASSPGRGQPQH

v_call: TRBV29-1
cdr3_aa: SVEGASPAYEQY

v_call: TRBV30
cdr3_aa: AWSGQGGSEKLF

v_call: TRBV11-1
cdr3_aa: ASSFPSSGANTGELF

v_call: TRBV7-9
cdr3_aa: ASSSLRDRGEAF

v_call: TRBV18
cdr3_aa: ASSPPTGDAKNIQY

v_call: TRBV30
cdr3_aa: AWSPGGLVNEQF

v_call: TRBV2
cdr3_aa: ASRSMGYEQY

v_call: TRBV5-6
cdr3_aa: ASSFGGNTGELF

v_call: TRBV29-1
cdr3_aa: SARAAAGGGREQY

v_call: TRBV28
cdr3_aa: ASSSGQAPEQY

v_call: TRBV27
cdr3_aa: ASRWTGNTEAF

v_call: TRBV4-2
cdr3_aa: ASSQDLRADSNQPQH

v_call: TRBV7-8
cdr3_aa: ASSTDGGVLNQPQH

v_call: TRBV11-2
cdr3_aa: ASSLGYISTDTQY

v_call: TRBV28
cdr3_aa: ASSTGTDYYEQY

v_call: TRBV27
cdr3_aa: ASSGLAGSNEQF

v_call: TRBV19
cdr3_aa: ASSIASVSLGYT

v_call: TRBV10-3
cdr3_aa: AISEEGEQF

v_call: TRBV2
cdr3_aa: ASSEIVGTALYYGYT

v_call: TRBV2
cdr3_aa: ASSEGVPLGEKLF

v_call: TRBV9
cdr3_aa: ASSQGHAITGELF

v_call: TRBV6-1
cdr3_aa: ASSVRGRGLTGELF

v_call: TRBV5-1
cdr3_aa: ASSRSRAQDEQY

v_call: TRBV7-9
cdr3_aa: ASSPWTSGSEQY

v_call: TRBV19
cdr3_aa: ASSMGRGQNYGYT

v_call: TRBV11-3
cdr3_aa: ASSLGGFGANVLT

v_call: TRBV18
cdr3_aa: ASSPLTNTEAF

v_call: TRBV6-5
cdr3_aa: ASSHRQAGELF

v_call: TRBV2
cdr3_aa: ASSRGQTGQPQH

v_call: TRBV28
cdr3_aa: ASSLGGQGKTEAF

v_call: TRBV6-5
cdr3_aa: ASSPGTVNTEAF

v_call: TRBV30
cdr3_aa: AWRGGGNQPQH

v_call: TRBV6-6
cdr3_aa: ASSAGTANNEQY

v_call: TRBV14
cdr3_aa: ASSRLRAYGYT

v_call: TRBV7-6
cdr3_aa: ASSPDGQGAGYT

v_call: TRBV5-5
cdr3_aa: ASSLGTRASGNTIY

v_call: TRBV7-2
cdr3_aa: ASRAGTGNQPQH

v_call: TRBV6-6
cdr3_aa: ASSYVGTEAF